This T cell receptor (beta chain) stems from a study of blood T cell repertoires in COVID-19 (dated by TCRdb to the early 2020s). General notes on the study: Collaborator samples came from the United States, Italy and Spain and covered acute and convalescent phases of COVID-19. The material from the prospective study consisted of cDNA or gDNA derived from T cells, B-cell-depleted T cells, or PBMCs. The dataset comprised deeply sampled blood TCRbeta repertoires from subjects exposed to, actively infected with, or recovered from COVID-19. The repertoires were released in a freely available public database intended as a resource for research on the immune response to SARS-CoV-2. The samples were drawn from the first 160 participants of the ongoing ImmuneRACE study and from under 1,500 subjects provided by 6 global collaborators. Nearly every sample came with metadata listing a de-identified subject ID, COVID-19 status, age in years and sex. Where HLA class I and class II types were available, the types were taken from metadata supplied by the sample provider, not from assay-based typing.

In the case of this clone: Its antigen is unknown. No per-base quality is available; no much larger clone lies one base away.

TCRbeta CDR3 regions were amplified from genomic DNA using the immunoSEQ Assay, a bias-controlled multiplex PCR. Processing in the source paper ran as follows. Within the assay, amplification of reference gene primers was used to estimate how many nucleated cells each sample contained. Sequence reads were collapsed and filtered to measure the absolute abundance of every unique TCRbeta CDR3 rearrangement. For each sample, productive Simpson clonality was calculated as the square root of Simpson's diversity index across productive rearrangements. TCRdb mirrors the immuneACCESS table, restricted to in-frame sequences. Some clones are absent from its copies; in checked studies, under half trace to an unresolved V gene, and the reason for the others is unknown. V, J and clone size were drawn from that table, and D and trimming were deduced from the DNA. Here the sample has about 460,000 clones; 70% to 90% occur a single time. 8% to 9.5% of the sample rests with the top ten.

Results and caveats for the whole study, not just this receptor: Clinical and demographic metadata were provided uncurated, with the amount varying by source and participant.

From the germline V gene, CDR1 is KGHDR and CDR2 is SFDVKD. For this chain, trimming is 4 bases at the V end and 0 bases at the J end, and the number of junction bases without a gene match is 12. CDR3 length: 20 amino acids, cysteine to phenylalanine. Of all the DNA, just the CDR3 is kept, 60 bases in frame from base 1. In the prospective study, participants were about 18 to 95 years old, resided in 24 geographic areas of the United States, and were enrolled through a virtual design. In the prospective study, participants were assigned to cohorts based on the clinical history participants reported in a screening survey and a study questionnaire. ImmuneRACE Cohort 3 recovered participants were defined by two consecutive negative NP/OP PCR tests, healthcare professional clearance, or symptom resolution. In the prospective study, whole blood, serum and a nasopharyngeal or oropharyngeal swab were collected from each participant by mobile phlebotomists. Prospective study participants could optionally give additional blood draws and questionnaires over an approximately 2-month period. Before DNA extraction, prospective study blood samples were shipped either frozen or at room temperature.

Sequencing was performed on PBMCs or T cells enriched from blood (not recorded which). The rearranged chain carries TRBV24-1 and TRBJ2-3, and 13 bases in between align with TRBD2. This clonotype was sampled from a woman aged 55-70 years who had recovered from COVID-19. CDR3 protein: CATSDPTPGLAGFSTDTQYF. The nucleotide sequence is given as TGTGCCACCAGTGACCCAACTCCGGGACTAGCGGGATTTAGCACAGATACGCAGTATTTT.